The rows below give T cell receptor beta chains drawn from one sample of a study of CD8 T cells in Susac syndrome. TCRdb used MiXCR to reprocess the immunoSEQ multiplex PCR reads, holding one entry per CDR3 protein. Among some 77,000 distinct CDR3 sequences listed, more than 85% were seen once. The sequencing sample was made of CD4+ T cells from PBMCs. The receptors derive from a human donor with Susac syndrome. Each CDR3 is given with its conserved first and last residue. A D gene is named only where the DNA matches it firmly.

j_call: TRBJ1-4
v_call: TRBV5-4
d_call: -
cdr3_aa: CASSLVGQEKLFF

j_call: TRBJ2-7
v_call: TRBV7-9
d_call: TRBD1
cdr3_aa: CASSQTTGSYEQYF

j_call: TRBJ2-7
v_call: TRBV5-1
d_call: -
cdr3_aa: CASSLGSGYYEQYF

j_call: TRBJ1-2
v_call: TRBV7-2
d_call: -
cdr3_aa: CASSLARRAGGYTF

j_call: TRBJ1-2
v_call: TRBV19
d_call: -
cdr3_aa: CASGDAGYTF

j_call: TRBJ2-2
v_call: TRBV24-1
d_call: -
cdr3_aa: CATSGYGLDTGELFF

j_call: TRBJ2-3
v_call: TRBV5-4
d_call: TRBD2
cdr3_aa: CASSTGTSRSTDTQYF

j_call: TRBJ1-5
v_call: TRBV12-3/TRBV12-4
d_call: TRBD1
cdr3_aa: CASRQEGTAKNQPQHF

j_call: TRBJ2-4
v_call: TRBV3-1
d_call: -
cdr3_aa: CASSQDRGLAIQYF

j_call: TRBJ2-5
v_call: TRBV12-3/TRBV12-4
d_call: TRBD2
cdr3_aa: CASSFVWTSGSFEETQYF

j_call: TRBJ2-3
v_call: TRBV24-1
d_call: -
cdr3_aa: CATSVGAQDTDTQYF

j_call: TRBJ2-7
v_call: TRBV25-1
d_call: -
cdr3_aa: CASNGKASYEQYF

j_call: TRBJ1-5
v_call: TRBV20-1
d_call: TRBD1
cdr3_aa: CSASGTANQPQHF

j_call: TRBJ1-3
v_call: TRBV7-2
d_call: -
cdr3_aa: CASSPFRFSGNTIYF

j_call: TRBJ2-7
v_call: TRBV12-3/TRBV12-4
d_call: TRBD1
cdr3_aa: CASSLGRGLVEQYF

j_call: TRBJ1-2
v_call: TRBV6-4
d_call: -
cdr3_aa: CASSDSTVLGGYTF

j_call: TRBJ2-7
v_call: TRBV7-8
d_call: -
cdr3_aa: CASSLVEYDYEQYF

j_call: TRBJ2-2
v_call: TRBV15
d_call: -
cdr3_aa: CATSRQEGPGELFF

j_call: TRBJ1-2
v_call: TRBV28
d_call: TRBD1
cdr3_aa: CASTPLGTGNGYTF

j_call: TRBJ2-7
v_call: TRBV30
d_call: TRBD2
cdr3_aa: CAWSGGLSYEQYF

j_call: TRBJ2-3
v_call: TRBV2
d_call: -
cdr3_aa: CASSESTDTQYF

j_call: TRBJ2-5
v_call: TRBV27
d_call: TRBD1
cdr3_aa: CASKLDRAGETQYF

j_call: TRBJ2-1
v_call: TRBV2
d_call: TRBD1
cdr3_aa: CASSGTGAGRAEQFF

j_call: TRBJ2-3
v_call: TRBV20-1
d_call: TRBD2
cdr3_aa: CSASSSGRLTDTQYF

j_call: TRBJ2-6
v_call: TRBV6-2/TRBV6-3
d_call: -
cdr3_aa: CASQDGGANVLTF

j_call: TRBJ1-1
v_call: TRBV2
d_call: -
cdr3_aa: CASLLGQKAFF

j_call: TRBJ2-1
v_call: TRBV20-1
d_call: TRBD2
cdr3_aa: CSAGIAGGRDNEQFF

j_call: TRBJ1-3
v_call: TRBV5-6
d_call: -
cdr3_aa: CASSFGRLSGNTIYF

j_call: TRBJ2-7
v_call: TRBV11-2
d_call: -
cdr3_aa: CASSRFLGEQYF

j_call: TRBJ2-5
v_call: TRBV9
d_call: TRBD1
cdr3_aa: CASSPNTGGFETQYF

j_call: TRBJ2-3
v_call: TRBV25-1
d_call: TRBD1
cdr3_aa: CASSEFGTGDPDTQYF